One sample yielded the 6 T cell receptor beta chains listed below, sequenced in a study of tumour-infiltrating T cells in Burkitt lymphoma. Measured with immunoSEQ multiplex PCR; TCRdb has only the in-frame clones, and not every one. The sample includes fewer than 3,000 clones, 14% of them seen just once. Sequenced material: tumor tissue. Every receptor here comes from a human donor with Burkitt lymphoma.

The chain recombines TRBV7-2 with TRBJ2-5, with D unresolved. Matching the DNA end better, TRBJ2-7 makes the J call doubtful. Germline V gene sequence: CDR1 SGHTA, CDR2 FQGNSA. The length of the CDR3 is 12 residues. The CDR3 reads CASSDDTYEQYF. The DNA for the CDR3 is TGTGCCAGCAGCGACGACACCTACGAGCAGTACTTC.

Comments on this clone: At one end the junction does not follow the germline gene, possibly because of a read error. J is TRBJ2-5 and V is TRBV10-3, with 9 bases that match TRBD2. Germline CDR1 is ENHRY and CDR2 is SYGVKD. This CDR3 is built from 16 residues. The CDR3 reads CAVSSSPGLAEETQYF. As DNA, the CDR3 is TGTGCCGTCAGTAGTTCCCCGGGACTAGCTGAAGAGACCCAGTACTTC.

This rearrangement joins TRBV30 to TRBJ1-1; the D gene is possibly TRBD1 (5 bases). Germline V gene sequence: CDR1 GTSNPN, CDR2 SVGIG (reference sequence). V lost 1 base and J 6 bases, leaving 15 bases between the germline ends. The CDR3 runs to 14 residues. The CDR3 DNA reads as TGTGCCTGGAGTGGGGGCCCGGGCTTCGCTGAAGCTTTCTTT. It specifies CAWSGGPGFAEAFF.

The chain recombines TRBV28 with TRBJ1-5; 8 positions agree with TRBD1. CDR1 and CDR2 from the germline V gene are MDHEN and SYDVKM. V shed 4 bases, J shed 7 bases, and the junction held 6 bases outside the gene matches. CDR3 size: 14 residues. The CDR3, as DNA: TGTGCCAGCAGTTCCGGACAGGGCGGGCAGCCCCAGCATTTT. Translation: CASSSGQGGQPQHF.

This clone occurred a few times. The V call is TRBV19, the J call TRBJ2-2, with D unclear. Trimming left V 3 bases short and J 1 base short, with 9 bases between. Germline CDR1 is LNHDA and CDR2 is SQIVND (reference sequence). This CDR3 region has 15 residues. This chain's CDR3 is CASSMYSRNTGELFF. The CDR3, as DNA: TGTGCCAGTAGTATGTACAGCCGGAACACCGGGGAGCTGTTTTTT.

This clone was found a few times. DNA for the CDR3: TGTGCCACCTTGAAAGGCGAGAGCAAATCACTCAATGAGCAGTTCTTC. Translated, it gives CATLKGESKSLNEQFF. J is TRBJ2-1 and V is TRBV7-9, with D unclear. The V and J ends lost 10 bases and 6 bases respectively, with 25 bases between them. This CDR3 has 16 amino acids. Germline values: CDR1 SEHNR, CDR2 FQNEAQ (reference sequence). Filled out from reference TRBV7-9 and TRBJ2-1, the complete variable domain reads DTGVSQNPRHKITKRGQNVTFRCDPISEHNRLYWYRQTLGQGPEFLTYFQNEAQLEKSRLLSDRFSAERPKGSFSTLEIQRTEQGDSAMYLCATLKGESKSLNEQFFGPGTRLTVL.